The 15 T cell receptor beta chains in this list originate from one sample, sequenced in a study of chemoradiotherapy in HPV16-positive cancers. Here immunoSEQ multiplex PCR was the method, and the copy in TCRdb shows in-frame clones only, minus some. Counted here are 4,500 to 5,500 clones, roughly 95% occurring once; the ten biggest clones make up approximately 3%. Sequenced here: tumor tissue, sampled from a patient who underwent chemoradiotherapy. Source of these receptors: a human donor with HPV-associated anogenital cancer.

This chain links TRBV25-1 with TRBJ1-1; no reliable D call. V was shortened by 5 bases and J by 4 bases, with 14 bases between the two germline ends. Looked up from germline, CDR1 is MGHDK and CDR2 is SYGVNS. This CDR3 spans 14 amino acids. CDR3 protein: CASSFHGPRTEAFF. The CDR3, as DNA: TGTGCCAGCAGTTTCCACGGGCCCCGCACTGAAGCTTTCTTT.

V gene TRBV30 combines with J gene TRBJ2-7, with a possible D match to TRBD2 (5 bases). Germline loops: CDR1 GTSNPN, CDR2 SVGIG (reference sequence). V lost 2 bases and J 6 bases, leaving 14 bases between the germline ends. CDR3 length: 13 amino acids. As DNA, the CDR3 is TGTGCCTGGAGTTTGACAAGGGCGGGCGAGCAGTACTTC. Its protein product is CAWSLTRAGEQYF.

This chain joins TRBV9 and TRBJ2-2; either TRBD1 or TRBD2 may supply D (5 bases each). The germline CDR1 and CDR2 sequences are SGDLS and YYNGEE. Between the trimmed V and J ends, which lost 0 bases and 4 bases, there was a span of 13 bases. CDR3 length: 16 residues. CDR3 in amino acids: CASSVAGWGTTGELFF. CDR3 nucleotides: TGTGCCAGCAGCGTAGCTGGGTGGGGGACCACCGGGGAGCTGTTTTTT. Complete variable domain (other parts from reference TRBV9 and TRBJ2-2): DSGVTQTPKHLITATGQRVTLRCSPRSGDLSVYWYQQSLDQGLQFLIQYYNGEERAKGNILERFSAQQFPDLHSELNLSSLELGDSALYFCASSVAGWGTTGELFFGEGSRLTVL.

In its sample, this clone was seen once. CDR3 DNA sequence: TGTGCCAGCAGTGAATGGGGCTTGCGGCAGCCCCAGCATTTT. Translation gives CASSEWGLRQPQHF. V and J are TRBV2 and TRBJ1-5, with D tentatively TRBD1 (5 bases). This CDR3 comprises 14 residues. Germline V CDR1 and CDR2: SNHLY, FYNNEI. Trimming pared 2 bases from V and 7 bases from J, leaving 12 bases between.

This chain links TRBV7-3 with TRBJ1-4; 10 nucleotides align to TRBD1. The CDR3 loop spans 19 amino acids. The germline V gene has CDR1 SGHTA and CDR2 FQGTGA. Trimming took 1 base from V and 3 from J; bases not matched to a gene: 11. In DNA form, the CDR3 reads TGTGCCAGCAGCTTAAAGGGGGGACAGGGGAGAAGATCTAATGAAAAACTGTTTTTT. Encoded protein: CASSLKGGQGRRSNEKLFF.

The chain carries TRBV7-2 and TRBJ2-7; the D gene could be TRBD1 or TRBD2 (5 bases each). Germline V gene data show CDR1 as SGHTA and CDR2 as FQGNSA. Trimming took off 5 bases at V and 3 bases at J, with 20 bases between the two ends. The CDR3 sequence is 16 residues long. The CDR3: CASSPGRMRGGYEQYF. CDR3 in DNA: TGTGCCAGCAGCCCAGGGCGGATGAGGGGCGGCTACGAGCAGTACTTC. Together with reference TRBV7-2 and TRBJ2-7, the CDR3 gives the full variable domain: GAGVSQSPSNKVTEKGKDVELRCDPISGHTALYWYRQSLGQGLEFLIYFQGNSAPDKSGLPSDRFSAERTGGSVSTLTIQRTQQEDSAVYLCASSPGRMRGGYEQYFGPGTRLTVT.

This CDR3 is CASSISGSRSTEAFF. The CDR3 nucleotides are TGTGCCAGTAGTATTTCGGGCAGCCGTTCCACTGAAGCTTTCTTT. The chain joins TRBV19 to TRBJ1-1; D is uncertain. With 3 bases removed from V and 4 bases from J, the gap between germline ends came to 15 bases. Germline CDR1 is LNHDA and CDR2 is SQIVND (reference sequence). The CDR3 runs to 15 residues.

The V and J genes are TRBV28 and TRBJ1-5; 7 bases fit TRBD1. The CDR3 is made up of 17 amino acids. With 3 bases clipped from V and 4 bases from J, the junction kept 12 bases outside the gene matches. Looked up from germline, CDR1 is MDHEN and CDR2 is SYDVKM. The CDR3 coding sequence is TGTGCCAGCAGTTTGGATCAGGGAGACAGGGTGAATCAGCCCCAGCATTTT. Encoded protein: CASSLDQGDRVNQPQHF. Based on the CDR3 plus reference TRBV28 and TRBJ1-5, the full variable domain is DVKVTQSSRYLVKRTGEKVFLECVQDMDHENMFWYRQDPGLGLRLIYFSYDVKMKEKGDIPEGYSVSREKKERFSLILESASTNQTSMYLCASSLDQGDRVNQPQHFGDGTRLSIL.

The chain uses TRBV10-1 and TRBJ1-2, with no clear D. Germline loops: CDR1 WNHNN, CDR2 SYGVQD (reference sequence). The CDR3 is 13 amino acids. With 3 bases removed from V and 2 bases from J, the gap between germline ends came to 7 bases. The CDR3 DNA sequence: TGCGCCAGCAGTGATTCGGGAAACTATGGCTACACCTTC. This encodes CASSDSGNYGYTF.

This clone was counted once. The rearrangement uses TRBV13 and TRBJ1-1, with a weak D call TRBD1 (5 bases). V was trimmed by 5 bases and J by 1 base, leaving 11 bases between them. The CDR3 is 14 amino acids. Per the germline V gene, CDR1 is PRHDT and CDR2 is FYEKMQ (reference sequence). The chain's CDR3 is CASSRQLSNTEAFF. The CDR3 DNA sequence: TGTGCCAGCAGCCGACAGTTATCGAACACTGAAGCTTTCTTT.

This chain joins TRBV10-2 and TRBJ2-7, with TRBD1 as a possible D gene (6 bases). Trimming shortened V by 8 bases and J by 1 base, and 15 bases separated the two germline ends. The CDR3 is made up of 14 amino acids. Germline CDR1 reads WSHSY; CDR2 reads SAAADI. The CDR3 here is CASHRELSSYEQYF. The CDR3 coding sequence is TGCGCCAGCCACAGGGAACTTTCTTCCTACGAGCAGTACTTC.

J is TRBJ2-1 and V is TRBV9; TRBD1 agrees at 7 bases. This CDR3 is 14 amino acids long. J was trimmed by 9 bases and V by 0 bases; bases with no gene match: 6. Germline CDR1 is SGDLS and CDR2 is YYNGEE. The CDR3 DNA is TGTGCCAGCAGCGTAGGGTACAGGGGAACTGAGCAGTTCTTC. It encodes CASSVGYRGTEQFF.

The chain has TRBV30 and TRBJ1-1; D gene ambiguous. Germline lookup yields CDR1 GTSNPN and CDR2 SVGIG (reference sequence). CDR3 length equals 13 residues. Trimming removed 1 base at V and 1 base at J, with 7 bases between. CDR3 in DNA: TGTGCCTGGAGTGGGCTGACGAACACTGAAGCTTTCTTT. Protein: CAWSGLTNTEAFF.

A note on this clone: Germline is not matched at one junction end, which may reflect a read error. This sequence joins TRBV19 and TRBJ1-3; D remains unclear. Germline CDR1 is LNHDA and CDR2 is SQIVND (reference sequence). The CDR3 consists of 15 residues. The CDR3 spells CASTIPGGSGNTIYF. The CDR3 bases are TGTGCCAGTACTATACCGGGCGGCTCTGGAAACACCATATATTTT.

CDR3 amino acids: CASSEVRGTEAFF. CDR3 nucleotide sequence: TGTGCCAGCAGTGAAGTCAGGGGCACTGAAGCTTTCTTT. The chain employs TRBV6-1 and TRBJ1-1; a weak D match, TRBD1 (6 bases). V lost 1 base and J 4 bases, leaving 7 bases between the germline ends. The germline gives CDR1 MNHNS, CDR2 SASEGT. This CDR3 region has 13 residues.